One T cell receptor beta chain is described in this entry. These data originate in a study of blood T cell repertoires in COVID-19. With 7 bases removed from V and 1 base from J, the gap between germline ends came to 17 bases. The CDR3 totals 15 residues. Germline V gives CDR1 MNHEY, CDR2 SVGAGI. Original processing methods: Amplification of reference gene primers provided the estimated nucleated cell counts. Repertoires were generated with immunoSEQ multiplex PCR, while TCRdb's copy carries only in-frame clones and drops some. That table supplies the V and J calls and clone size; D and trimming were determined from the DNA. The sample includes roughly 180,000 clones, more than 75% of them seen just once.

The TCR sequence derives from a woman aged 45 to 65 with COVID-19, enrolled during active disease. The sequenced sample was peripheral blood. The rearrangement joins TRBV6-5 to TRBJ2-7; a possible D gene is TRBD1 (7 bases). CDR3 residues: CASTKRQGGSYEQYF. The CDR3 DNA follows: TGTGCCAGCACCAAAAGGCAGGGGGGATCCTACGAGCAGTACTTC.